This T cell receptor beta chain was captured in a study of T cell repertoires in cytomegalovirus infection. On the study more broadly: Epitope selection comprised recently identified HLA-C-restricted CMV epitopes and well-studied HLA-B-restricted CMV epitopes. The public TCR beta signatures pointed to both CMV infection and matching HLA type.

The CDR3 is 13 residues long. Germline-derived CDR1 and CDR2 are MNHEY and SVGEGT. The V end lost 4 bases, the J end lost 9 bases, and 13 bases lay between the germline ends. Study-wide results and limits: In two of eight donors, the top clonotype was HLA-C-restricted CMV-specific. Cumulative frequency (of public TCR beta family members) identified carriers of CMV plus the relevant HLA.

One entry per CDR3 protein, called by TCRdb with MiXCR from the reads. This table holds 640,000 or so distinct CDR3 sequences, around 30% found once. As to this clonotype: The antigen is unknown.

The V and J genes are TRBV6-2 or TRBV6-3 and TRBJ2-1, with D tentatively TRBD1 or TRBD2 (5 bases each). This receptor was identified in a human donor in good health (CMV status not recorded). Some clones in this sample may be carry-over from other donors' samples. The material was cultured PBMCs, obtained from culture after CMV antigen stimulation. DNA of the CDR3: TGTGCCAGCAGTTCCCCTTCGGGACCTGAGCAGTTCTTC. It yields the protein CASSSPSGPEQFF.